What follows are 12 T cell receptor beta chains derived from one specimen sequenced in a study of cytomegalovirus exposure and HLA in healthy donors. Both 60 Vbeta primers and 13 Jbeta primers went into the PCR. The data were produced by immunoSEQ multiplex PCR, yet TCRdb's version contains in-frame clones alone and is incomplete. The sample includes around 120,000 clones, 74% of them seen just once. The sequenced material came from PBMCs. The source is a woman aged 50 to 60 in good health and CMV-seropositive.

V gene TRBV6-4 combines with J gene TRBJ1-1; the D gene is possibly TRBD1 (5 bases). V lost 7 bases to trimming and J lost 4 bases, with 16 bases between them. CDR1 is MRHNA and CDR2 is SNTAGT in the germline V gene. The CDR3 sequence is 14 residues long. This chain's CDR3 is CASKVGREGTEAFF. CDR3 bases: TGTGCCAGCAAGGTCGGCAGGGAGGGCACTGAAGCTTTCTTT.

The chain is built from TRBV2 and TRBJ2-5; TRBD1 matches at 7 bases. The CDR3 sequence is 14 residues long. The germline V gene has CDR1 SNHLY and CDR2 FYNNEI. J gave up 5 bases and V 7 bases, and 10 bases lay outside the gene matches. DNA of the CDR3: TGTGCCAGCACCATAACAGGGGTTGGGGAGACCCAGTACTTC. Amino acid sequence: CASTITGVGETQYF. The full variable domain, rest sourced from reference TRBV2 and TRBJ2-5, is EPEVTQTPSHQVTQMGQEVILRCVPISNHLYFYWYRQILGQKVEFLVSFYNNEISEKSEIFDDQFSVERPDGSNFTLKIRSTKLEDSAMYFCASTITGVGETQYFGPGTRLLVL.

This clone has only one observation. This sequence joins TRBV2 and TRBJ2-3, with 9 bases identical to TRBD1. The ends lost 5 bases at V and 4 bases at J; junction bases unmatched: 7. Per germline, CDR1 SNHLY and CDR2 FYNNEI. The CDR3 is made up of 15 amino acids. CDR3 sequence: CASSTQGAPPDTQYF. The CDR3 DNA reads as TGTGCCAGCAGTACACAGGGGGCGCCCCCAGATACGCAGTATTTT.

With respect to this clone: The same CDR3 is also encoded by other DNA sequences in this sample. The chain has TRBV5-5 and TRBJ1-5; D is undetermined. Germline-derived CDR1 and CDR2 are SGHKS and YYEKEE (reference sequence). The CDR3 covers 14 residues. Trimming took off 0 bases at V and 2 bases at J, with 6 bases between the two ends. Written as DNA, the CDR3 is TGTGCCAGCAGCTTGGGCGGAGGCAATCAGCCCCAGCATTTT. Protein product: CASSLGGGNQPQHF.

This clone appeared a few times. The chain employs TRBV29-1 and TRBJ2-3, with 9 nucleotides matching TRBD2. The CDR3 is made up of 14 amino acids. The V segment lost 4 bases and the J segment 4 bases; nucleotides outside the gene matches: 6. Germline values: CDR1 SQVTM, CDR2 ANQGSEA. CDR3 bases: TGCAGCGTTGTGCGGGAGGGCCGCGCAGATACGCAGTATTTT. Translated: CSVVREGRADTQYF.

This rearrangement joins TRBV28 to TRBJ1-5; 7 bases align to TRBD1. The CDR3 spans 13 residues. Unmatched junction bases numbered 5, after V lost 5 bases and J lost 7 bases. Germline CDR1 MDHEN, CDR2 SYDVKM. The CDR3 sequence is CASSHRGRQPQHF. The CDR3 DNA follows: TGTGCCAGCAGTCACAGGGGTAGGCAGCCCCAGCATTTT.

The DNA for the CDR3 is TGTGCCAGCAGCCGGTTAACCCGGGGCTACGAGCAGTACTTC. Protein product: CASSRLTRGYEQYF. V is TRBV6-6 and J is TRBJ2-7; D perhaps matches TRBD2 (5 bases). CDR3 length: 14 residues. Trimming cost V 6 bases and J 3 bases, with 15 bases left between them. CDR1 and CDR2 from the germline V gene are MNHNY and SVGAGI (reference sequence).

The V gene is TRBV25-1, the J gene TRBJ2-1, with 10 bases that match TRBD1. Germline V gene data show CDR1 as MGHDK and CDR2 as SYGVNS. The CDR3 length is 17 residues. J lost 7 bases, V lost 2 bases, and 11 bases had no gene match. The CDR3 sequence: CASSERSGTGARNEQFF. CDR3 nucleotides: TGTGCCAGCAGTGAAAGATCCGGGACAGGGGCCCGGAATGAGCAGTTCTTC.

This clone has only a few counts. The chain joins TRBV5-6 to TRBJ2-7, with 8 bases fitting TRBD1. Germline V gene data show CDR1 as SGHDT and CDR2 as YYEEEE. The CDR3 loop spans 14 amino acids. V trimming: 2 bases; J trimming: 1 base; junction bases outside the gene matches: 2. The CDR3 reads CASSFDRGSYEQYF. CDR3 nucleotide sequence: TGTGCCAGCAGCTTCGACAGGGGTTCCTACGAGCAGTACTTC.

V gene TRBV11-2 combines with J gene TRBJ2-7; possible D gene TRBD2, 6 bases. V was clipped by 4 bases and J by 2 bases, with 12 bases between them. The V gene's germline CDR1 is SGHAT and CDR2 FQNNGV. The CDR3 consists of 14 residues. CDR3 DNA: TGTGCCAGCAGCTACGGAGGGGCGGCCTACGAGCAGTACTTC. It specifies CASSYGGAAYEQYF.

J is TRBJ1-2 and V is TRBV6-5; 7 nucleotides agree with TRBD1. The CDR3 runs 14 residues. The ends lost 2 bases at V and 8 bases at J; junction bases unmatched: 8. The germline CDR1 and CDR2 sequences are MNHEY and SVGAGI. Here the CDR3 reads CASSYRQGGKGYTF. The CDR3 coding sequence is TGTGCCAGCAGTTACCGCCAGGGGGGCAAGGGCTACACCTTC.

The chain combines TRBV29-1 with TRBJ1-2, with TRBD1 identical over 7 bases. Germline V CDR1 and CDR2: SQVTM, ANQGSEA. V lost 6 bases, J lost 5 bases, and 15 bases stayed unmatched. The CDR3 is 15 amino acids. CDR3 region: CSVDTDREEFYGYTF. In DNA, the CDR3 is TGCAGCGTCGATACAGACAGGGAGGAATTTTATGGCTACACCTTC.